The 21 T cell receptor beta chains below were found in one sample sequenced in a study of blood T cell repertoires in COVID-19. TCRdb keeps only in-frame clones here, not all; method: immunoSEQ multiplex PCR. The data show roughly 100,000 clones, with 84% seen just once and less than 2% held by the top ten. Sequenced: peripheral blood. These receptors were taken from a man in his 70s with active or convalescent COVID-19.

The chain employs TRBV7-3 and TRBJ2-5; D may be TRBD1 (6 bases). Germline V gives CDR1 SGHTA, CDR2 FQGTGA. The CDR3 has 15 residues. Trimming left V 1 base short and J 4 bases short, with 13 bases between. CDR3 coding DNA: TGTGCCAGCAGCTTAAATTTGGGGGCGCGAGAGACCCAGTACTTC. Translating gives CASSLNLGARETQYF.

This rearrangement joins TRBV9 to TRBJ1-6; TRBD1 might be the D (5 bases). CDR1 is SGDLS and CDR2 is YYNGEE in the germline V gene. The CDR3 spans 14 residues. The V end was cut by 5 bases, the J end by 7 bases, with 13 bases between. The CDR3 region has the DNA TGTGCCAGCAGTGGGGCCGGTGGAAATTCACCCCTCCACTTT. Its translation is CASSGAGGNSPLHF.

The chain couples TRBV5-1 to TRBJ2-7, with 7 bases lining up with TRBD2. The CDR3 spans 14 residues. The V gene end was trimmed by 0 bases and the J gene end by 6 bases; junction bases not matched to a gene: 6. The V gene's germline CDR1 is SGHRS and CDR2 YFSETQ. The CDR3 sequence is CASSLELASGEQYF. The DNA for the CDR3 is TGCGCCAGCAGCTTGGAACTAGCGTCGGGCGAGCAGTACTTC. The full variable domain, rest sourced from reference TRBV5-1 and TRBJ2-7, is KAGVTQTPRYLIKTRGQQVTLSCSPISGHRSVSWYQQTPGQGLQFLFEYFSETQRNKGNFPGRFSGRQFSNSRSEMNVSTLELGDSALYLCASSLELASGEQYFGPGTRLTVT.

The chain links TRBV2 to TRBJ2-1, with 9 bases aligning to TRBD1. J gave up 6 bases and V 2 bases, and 8 bases lay outside the gene matches. The CDR3 is 16 residues long. The germline CDR1 and CDR2 sequences are SNHLY and FYNNEI. The CDR3 here is CASSELGTGIFNEQFF. Written as DNA, the CDR3 is TGTGCCAGCAGTGAACTCGGGACAGGGATTTTCAATGAGCAGTTCTTC.

The chain links TRBV7-2 to TRBJ2-5, with D perhaps matching TRBD2 (6 bases). This CDR3 spans 14 amino acids. Germline V gene lookup returns CDR1 SGHTA and CDR2 FQGNSA. The V gene lost 1 base and the J gene lost 6 bases, with 12 bases spanning the gap. The CDR3 DNA sequence: TGTGCCAGCAGCTTAGATTCGGGGGTAAAGACCCAGTACTTC. Amino acids: CASSLDSGVKTQYF.

This chain connects TRBV5-4 to TRBJ2-7, with 8 bases matching TRBD1. Germline V gene sequence: CDR1 SGHNT, CDR2 YYREEE (reference sequence). Trimming took 3 bases from V and 5 from J; bases not matched to a gene: 7. The length of the CDR3 is 14 residues. DNA of the CDR3: TGTGCCAGCAGCTCGCAGGGGGCAGGCAACGAGCAGTACTTC. Translating gives CASSSQGAGNEQYF.

J is TRBJ2-2 and V is TRBV5-4, with 7 bases aligning to TRBD1. This CDR3 region has 16 residues. CDR1 SGHNT and CDR2 YYREEE come from the germline V gene (reference sequence). The V segment lost 0 bases and the J segment 2 bases; nucleotides outside the gene matches: 4. The CDR3 DNA is TGTGCCAGCAGCTTGGCCAACAGGGGAAACACCGGGGAGCTGTTTTTT. Residues: CASSLANRGNTGELFF.

The chain links TRBV9 to TRBJ2-2, with no clear D. Per the germline V gene, CDR1 is SGDLS and CDR2 is YYNGEE. The CDR3 is made up of 18 amino acids. With 0 bases removed from V and 0 bases from J, the gap between germline ends came to 15 bases. In DNA form, the CDR3 reads TGTGCCAGCAGCGTAGTGGGCAGTTCTACTCCGAACACCGGGGAGCTGTTTTTT. Residues: CASSVVGSSTPNTGELFF.

This chain connects TRBV3-1 (or the pseudogene TRBV3-2) to TRBJ1-2; D is ambiguous. Germline V gives CDR1 LGHDT, CDR2 YNNKEL (reference sequence). Trimming stripped 0 bases from V and 4 bases from J, with 12 bases between. The length of the CDR3 is 15 residues. The CDR3 DNA reads TGTGCCAGCAGCCAAGATAGCAGAACAAGCTATGGCTACACCTTC. Translating gives CASSQDSRTSYGYTF.

As to this clone: Germline and junction disagree at one end, which may indicate a read error. The chain is built from TRBV7-3 and TRBJ2-2; D not certain. Germline V gene sequence: CDR1 SGHTA, CDR2 FQGTGA. The CDR3 consists of 13 residues. The CDR3 reads CASTLDITGELFF. CDR3 nucleotides: TGTGCCAGCACCTTAGACATTACGGGGGAGCTGTTTTTT. Based on the CDR3 plus reference TRBV7-3 and TRBJ2-2, the full variable domain is GAGVSQTPSNKVTEKGKYVELRCDPISGHTALYWYRQSLGQGPEFLIYFQGTGAADDSGLPNDRFFAVRPEGSVSTLKIQRTERGDSAVYLCASTLDITGELFFGEGSRLTVL.

The chain has TRBV5-4 and TRBJ2-2, with TRBD1 identical over 8 bases. V lost 2 bases to trimming and J lost 4 bases; unmatched junction nucleotides: 1. Germline lookup yields CDR1 SGHNT and CDR2 YYREEE (reference sequence). The CDR3 consists of 14 residues. CDR3 amino acids: CASSFQGATGELFF. CDR3 in DNA: TGTGCCAGCAGCTTTCAGGGGGCCACCGGGGAGCTGTTTTTT.

V gene TRBV18 combines with J gene TRBJ2-7; no firm D call. CDR3 length: 13 residues. V dropped 0 bases and J dropped 6 bases, with 9 bases sitting between them. In germline, CDR1 is KGHSH, CDR2 LQKENI. The CDR3 spells CASSPPTSREQYF. Written as DNA, the CDR3 is TGTGCCAGCTCACCACCTACGTCGCGCGAGCAGTACTTC.

The chain has TRBV5-1 and TRBJ1-1, with D perhaps matching TRBD1 (6 bases). Germline CDR1 and CDR2: SGHRS and YFSETQ. This CDR3 region has 15 residues. Deletions cut 4 bases from V and 0 bases from J, with 13 bases between. CDR3 sequence (DNA): TGCGCCAGCAGCGGGGGGGACACATTGAACACTGAAGCTTTCTTT. Translation gives CASSGGDTLNTEAFF.

The CDR3 loop is CASSSEQGANTEAFF. CDR3 sequence (DNA): TGTGCCAGCAGTTCTGAACAGGGAGCGAACACTGAAGCTTTCTTT. This rearrangement joins TRBV2 to TRBJ1-1, with D possibly matching TRBD1 (6 bases). This CDR3 contains 15 residues. The germline CDR1 and CDR2 sequences are SNHLY and FYNNEI. V was cut by 5 bases and J by 1 base, with 14 bases left in between.

This clone has a single count. The gene calls are TRBV5-1 and TRBJ1-6; D is ambiguous. The CDR3 consists of 15 residues. Germline CDR1 SGHRS, CDR2 YFSETQ. V shed 3 bases and J shed 8 bases, with 15 bases lying between them. For the CDR3, the DNA is TGCGCCAGCAGCTCTATAGGTGCCGGGGATTCACCCCTCCACTTT. Residues: CASSSIGAGDSPLHF.

The V call is TRBV14, the J call TRBJ2-7; tentatively, D is TRBD1 (6 bases). CDR1 and CDR2 (germline): SGHDN, FVKESK. V lost 6 bases, J lost 2 bases, and 11 bases lay in between. This CDR3 has 13 residues. The CDR3 DNA follows: TGTGCCAGCAGTCAGACAGGCCCCTACGAGCAGTACTTC. Protein: CASSQTGPYEQYF.

The V gene is TRBV7-9, the J gene TRBJ2-5; 9 bases line up with TRBD2. V shed 5 bases and J 2 bases; nucleotides not matched to a gene: 9. This CDR3 is 16 amino acids long. Germline-derived CDR1 and CDR2 are SEHNR and FQNEAQ (reference sequence). The CDR3, as DNA: TGTGCCAGCAGCCCTTGGGGAGCGGGGGGACAAGAGACCCAGTACTTC. It translates to CASSPWGAGGQETQYF.

V usage is TRBV19 and J usage is TRBJ1-4, with D perhaps matching TRBD1 (6 bases). V was cut by 3 bases and J by 0 bases, with 14 bases left in between. Germline lookup yields CDR1 LNHDA and CDR2 SQIVND (reference sequence). The CDR3 covers 17 residues. The CDR3 coding sequence is TGTGCCAGTAGTATCGGCCTGGGACAAGCAACTAATGAAAAACTGTTTTTT. Translating it yields CASSIGLGQATNEKLFF.

This clone has a handful of counts. This chain connects TRBV4-3 to TRBJ1-4, with 7 bases matching TRBD1. V shed 3 bases, J shed 12 bases, and the junction held 4 bases outside the gene matches. This CDR3 has 12 residues. From germline, CDR1 is LGHNA and CDR2 YSLEER. CDR3 sequence reads: CASSQRQGELFF. The CDR3 bases are TGCGCCAGCAGCCAGAGACAGGGAGAACTGTTTTTT.

The chain links TRBV4-1 to TRBJ1-2, with a possible D match to TRBD1 (6 bases). The V gene lost 1 base and the J gene lost 6 bases, with 12 bases spanning the gap. The CDR3 runs 14 residues. From germline, CDR1 is MGHRA and CDR2 YSYEKL. CDR3 bases: TGCGCCAGCAGCCAAGTAACAGGGTGGGATGGCTACACCTTC. Its protein is CASSQVTGWDGYTF.

V gene TRBV10-2 combines with J gene TRBJ2-1; D gene unclear. The CDR3 is 15 residues long. V lost 6 bases, J lost 2 bases, and 14 bases lay in between. CDR1 and CDR2 (germline): WSHSY, SAAADI. Here the CDR3 DNA reads TGCGCCAGCAGCGTAGCTGGCCGTCCCTACAATGAGCAGTTCTTC. Amino acid sequence: CASSVAGRPYNEQFF.